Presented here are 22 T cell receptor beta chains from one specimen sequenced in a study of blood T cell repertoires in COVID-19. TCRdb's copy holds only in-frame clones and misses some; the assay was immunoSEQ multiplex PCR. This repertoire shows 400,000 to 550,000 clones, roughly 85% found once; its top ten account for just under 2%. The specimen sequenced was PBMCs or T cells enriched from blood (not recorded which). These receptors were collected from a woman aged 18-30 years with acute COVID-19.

As DNA, the CDR3 is TGTGCCAGCAGCCAAGATCCGGTCAGGGGGCCAGATGAGCAGTTCTTC. Its translation: CASSQDPVRGPDEQFF. The rearrangement joins TRBV4-2 to TRBJ2-1, with 8 nucleotides matching TRBD1. The J segment lost 8 bases and the V segment lost 0 bases, leaving 9 bases of the junction unmatched. The CDR3 consists of 16 residues. Germline V gene sequence: CDR1 LGHNA, CDR2 YNFKEQ.

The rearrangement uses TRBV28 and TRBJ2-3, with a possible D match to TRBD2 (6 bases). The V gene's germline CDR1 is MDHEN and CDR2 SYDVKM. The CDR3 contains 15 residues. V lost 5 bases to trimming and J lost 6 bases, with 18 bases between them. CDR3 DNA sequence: TGTGCCAGCAGTATCCCTCTAGGAGGAGGGGATACGCAGTATTTT. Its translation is CASSIPLGGGDTQYF.

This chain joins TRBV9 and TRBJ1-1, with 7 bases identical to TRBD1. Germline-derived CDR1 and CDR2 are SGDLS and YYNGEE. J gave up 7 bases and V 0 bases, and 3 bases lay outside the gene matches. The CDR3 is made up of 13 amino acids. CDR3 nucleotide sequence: TGTGCCAGCAGCGTAGAAGGGGACAGTGAAGCTTTCTTT. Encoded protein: CASSVEGDSEAFF.

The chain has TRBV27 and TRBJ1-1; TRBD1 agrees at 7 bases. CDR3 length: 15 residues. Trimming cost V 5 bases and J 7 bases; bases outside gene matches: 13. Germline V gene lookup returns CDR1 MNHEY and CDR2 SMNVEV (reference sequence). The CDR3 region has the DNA TGTGCCAGCAGTACTGGACAGGCGGCACTTTTTGAAGCTTTCTTT. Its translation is CASSTGQAALFEAFF.

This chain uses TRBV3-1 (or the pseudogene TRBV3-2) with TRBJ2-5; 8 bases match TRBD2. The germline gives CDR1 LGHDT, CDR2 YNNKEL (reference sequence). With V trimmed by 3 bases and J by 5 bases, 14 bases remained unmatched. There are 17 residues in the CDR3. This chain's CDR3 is CASSHDLAGPRLETQYF. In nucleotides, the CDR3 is TGTGCCAGCAGCCACGATCTAGCGGGCCCTCGCTTGGAGACCCAGTACTTC.

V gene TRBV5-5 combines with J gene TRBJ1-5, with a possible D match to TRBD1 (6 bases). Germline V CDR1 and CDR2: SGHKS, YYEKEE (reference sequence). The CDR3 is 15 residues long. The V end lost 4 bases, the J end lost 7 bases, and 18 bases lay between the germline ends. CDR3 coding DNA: TGTGCCAGCAGCCCTGCATGGCAGGGGACCCAGCCCCAGCATTTT. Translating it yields CASSPAWQGTQPQHF.

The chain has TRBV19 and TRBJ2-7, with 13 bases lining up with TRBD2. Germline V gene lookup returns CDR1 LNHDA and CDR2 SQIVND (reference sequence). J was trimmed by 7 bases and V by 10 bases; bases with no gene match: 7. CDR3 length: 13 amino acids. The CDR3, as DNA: TGTGCCACCGCGGGACTAGCGGGACAAGAGCAGTACTTC. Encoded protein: CATAGLAGQEQYF.

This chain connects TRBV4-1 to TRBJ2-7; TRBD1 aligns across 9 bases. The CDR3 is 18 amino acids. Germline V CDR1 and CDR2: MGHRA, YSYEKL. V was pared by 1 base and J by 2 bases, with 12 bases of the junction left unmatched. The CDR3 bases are TGCGCCAGCAGCCAAGGTCTGTCGGGGACAGGGATTACCTACGAGCAGTACTTC. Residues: CASSQGLSGTGITYEQYF.

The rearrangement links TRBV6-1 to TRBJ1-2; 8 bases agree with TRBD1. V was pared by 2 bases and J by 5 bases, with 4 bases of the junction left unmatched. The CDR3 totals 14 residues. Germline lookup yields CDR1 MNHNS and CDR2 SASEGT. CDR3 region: CASSEYRGSYGYTF. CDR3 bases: TGTGCCAGCAGTGAATACAGGGGGTCATATGGCTACACCTTC.

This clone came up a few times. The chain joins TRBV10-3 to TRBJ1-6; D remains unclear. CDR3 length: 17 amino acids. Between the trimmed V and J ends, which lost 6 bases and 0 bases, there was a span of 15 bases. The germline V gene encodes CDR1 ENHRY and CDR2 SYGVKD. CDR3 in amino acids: CAISRAQEGSYNSPLHF. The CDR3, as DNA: TGTGCCATCAGCCGAGCCCAGGAAGGCTCCTATAATTCACCCCTCCACTTT.

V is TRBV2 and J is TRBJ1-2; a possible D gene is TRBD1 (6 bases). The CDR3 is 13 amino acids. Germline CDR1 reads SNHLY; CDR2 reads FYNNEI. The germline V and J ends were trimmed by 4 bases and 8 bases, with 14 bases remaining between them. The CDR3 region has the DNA TGTGCCAGCAGTGTGAACAGGGCGGCAGGCTACACCTTC. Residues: CASSVNRAAGYTF.

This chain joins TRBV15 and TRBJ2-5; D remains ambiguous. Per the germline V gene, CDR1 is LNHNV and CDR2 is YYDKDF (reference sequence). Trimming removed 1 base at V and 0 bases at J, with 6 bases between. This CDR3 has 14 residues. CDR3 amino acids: CATSRGADQETQYF. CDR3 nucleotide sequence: TGTGCCACCAGCAGAGGGGCCGACCAAGAGACCCAGTACTTC.

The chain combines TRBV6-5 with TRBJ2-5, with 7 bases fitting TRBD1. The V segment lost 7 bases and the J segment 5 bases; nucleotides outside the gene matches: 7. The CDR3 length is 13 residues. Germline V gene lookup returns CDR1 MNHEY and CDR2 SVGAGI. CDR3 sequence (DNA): TGTGCCAGCAAAGGGGGCTTTGTTGAGACCCAGTACTTC. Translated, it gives CASKGGFVETQYF.

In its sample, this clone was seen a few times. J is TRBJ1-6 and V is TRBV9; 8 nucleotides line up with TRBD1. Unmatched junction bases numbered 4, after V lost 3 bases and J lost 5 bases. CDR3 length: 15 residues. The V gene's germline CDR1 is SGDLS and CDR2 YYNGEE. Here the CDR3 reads CASSAGQAHNSPLHF. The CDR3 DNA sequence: TGTGCCAGCAGCGCGGGACAGGCCCATAATTCACCCCTCCACTTT.

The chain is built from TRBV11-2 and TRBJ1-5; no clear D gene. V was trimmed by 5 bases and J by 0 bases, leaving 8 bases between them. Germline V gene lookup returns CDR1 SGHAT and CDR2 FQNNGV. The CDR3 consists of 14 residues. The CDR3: CASSPTYSNQPQHF. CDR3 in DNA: TGTGCCAGCAGCCCAACATATAGCAATCAGCCCCAGCATTTT.

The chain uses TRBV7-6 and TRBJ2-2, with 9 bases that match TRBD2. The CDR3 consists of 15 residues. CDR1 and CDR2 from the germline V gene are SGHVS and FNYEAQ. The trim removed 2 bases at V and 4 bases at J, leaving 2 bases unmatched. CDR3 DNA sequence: TGTGCCAGCAGCTTACTGCGGGGGGGCACCGGGGAGCTGTTTTTT. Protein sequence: CASSLLRGGTGELFF.

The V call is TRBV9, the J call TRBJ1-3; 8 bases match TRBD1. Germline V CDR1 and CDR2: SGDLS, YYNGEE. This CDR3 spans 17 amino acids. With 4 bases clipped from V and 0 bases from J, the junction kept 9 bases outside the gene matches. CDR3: CASSPPTGDVSGNTIYF. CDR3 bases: TGTGCCAGCAGCCCACCGACAGGGGACGTCTCTGGAAACACCATATATTTT.

Here the CDR3 reads CASRRDYLAKNIQYF. The CDR3 DNA sequence: TGTGCCAGCAGAAGGGACTATCTAGCCAAAAACATTCAGTACTTC. The V gene is TRBV2, the J gene TRBJ2-4; 7 nucleotides line up with TRBD2. Germline lookup yields CDR1 SNHLY and CDR2 FYNNEI. V lost 6 bases to trimming and J lost 0 bases; unmatched junction nucleotides: 5. This CDR3 is built from 15 residues. The full variable domain, in which reference TRBV2 and TRBJ2-4 provide the parts outside the CDR3, is EPEVTQTPSHQVTQMGQEVILRCVPISNHLYFYWYRQILGQKVEFLVSFYNNEISEKSEIFDDQFSVERPDGSNFTLKIRSTKLEDSAMYFCASRRDYLAKNIQYFGAGTRLSVL.

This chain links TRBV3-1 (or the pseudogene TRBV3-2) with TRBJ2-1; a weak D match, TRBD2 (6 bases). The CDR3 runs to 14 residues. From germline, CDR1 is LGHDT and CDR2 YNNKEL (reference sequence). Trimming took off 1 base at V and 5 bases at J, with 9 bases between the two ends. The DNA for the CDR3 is TGTGCCAGCAGCCAAGCGGGACTGCACAATGAGCAGTTCTTC. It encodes CASSQAGLHNEQFF.

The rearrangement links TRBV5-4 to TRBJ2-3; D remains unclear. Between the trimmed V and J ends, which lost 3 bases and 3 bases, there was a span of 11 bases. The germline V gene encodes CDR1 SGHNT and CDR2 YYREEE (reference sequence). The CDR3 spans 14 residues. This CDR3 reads CASSSRVVTDTQYF. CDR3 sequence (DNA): TGTGCCAGCAGCTCCCGTGTAGTTACAGATACGCAGTATTTT.

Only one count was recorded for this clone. The CDR3 here is CASSSGTGQLLNTIYF. As DNA, the CDR3 is TGCGCCAGCAGTTCCGGGACAGGGCAACTGTTAAACACCATATATTTT. The chain has TRBV5-1 and TRBJ1-3, with 9 bases matching TRBD1. The germline CDR1 and CDR2 sequences are SGHRS and YFSETQ. The CDR3 is made up of 16 amino acids. Trimming cost V 5 bases and J 6 bases; bases outside gene matches: 12.

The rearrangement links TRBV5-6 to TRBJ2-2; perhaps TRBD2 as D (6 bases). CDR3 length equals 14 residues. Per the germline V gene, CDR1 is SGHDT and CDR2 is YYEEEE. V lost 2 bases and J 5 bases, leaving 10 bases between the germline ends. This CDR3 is CASSFTSMTGELFF. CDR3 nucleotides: TGTGCCAGCAGCTTTACTAGCATGACCGGGGAGCTGTTTTTT.